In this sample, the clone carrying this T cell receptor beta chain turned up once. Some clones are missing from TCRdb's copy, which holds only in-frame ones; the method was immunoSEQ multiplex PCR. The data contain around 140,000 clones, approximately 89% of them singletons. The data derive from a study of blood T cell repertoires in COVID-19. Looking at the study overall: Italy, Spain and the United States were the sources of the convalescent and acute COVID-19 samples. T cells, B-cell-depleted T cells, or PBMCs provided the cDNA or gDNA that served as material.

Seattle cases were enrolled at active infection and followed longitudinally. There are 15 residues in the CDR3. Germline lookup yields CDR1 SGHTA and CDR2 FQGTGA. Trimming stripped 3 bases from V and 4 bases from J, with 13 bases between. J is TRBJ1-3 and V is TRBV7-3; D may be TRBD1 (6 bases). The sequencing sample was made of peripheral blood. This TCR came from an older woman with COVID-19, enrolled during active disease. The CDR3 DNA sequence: TGTGCCAGCAGCTTTATAGGGGGTGGAGGAAACACCATATATTTT. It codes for CASSFIGGGGNTIYF.